The rows below give T cell receptor beta chains drawn from one sample of a study of OX40 agonist ivuxolimab in advanced cancers. Produced via immunoSEQ multiplex PCR; TCRdb's table is partial and in-frame only. The sample shows about 76,000 clones, roughly 85% of them seen only once. The material was CD4+ or CD8+ T cells sorted from blood, obtained in a trial of the OX40 agonist ivuxolimab. The receptors stem from an adult with an advanced solid tumor such as melanoma, head and neck, liver or kidney cancer. CDR3s include the opening cysteine and the closing phenylalanine or tryptophan. Each record gives: clone size, D gene, V gene, J gene, CDR3 DNA, CDR3 protein. A D gene is named only where the DNA matches it firmly. A row's size may be missing; if present it is once, few, many or a size class.

medium-sized	-	TRBV2	TRBJ1-5	TGTGCCAGCAGTGAAGCGGCGGGGGAGCAGCCCCAGCATTTT	CASSEAAGEQPQHF
few	TRBD1	TRBV11-2	TRBJ2-7	TGTGCCAGCAGCCAAAACAGGGGGCTGTACGAGCAGTACTTC	CASSQNRGLYEQYF
-	-	TRBV5-6	TRBJ1-1	TGTGCCAGCACCCGGTTGGATGGACCGAACACTGAAGCTTTCTTT	CASTRLDGPNTEAFF
once	-	TRBV28	TRBJ2-3	TGTGCCAGCAGTTTGGGTGGGCGGGAAGCAGATACGCAGTATTTT	CASSLGGREADTQYF
-	-	TRBV9	TRBJ2-2	TGTGCCAGCAGCAGGGACCGGCGGGAGCTGTTTTTT	CASSRDRRELFF
-	-	TRBV27	TRBJ1-3	TGTGCCAGCAGTACAGGGTGGGGAAACACCATATATTTT	CASSTGWGNTIYF
-	-	TRBV7-2	TRBJ2-3	TGTGCCAGTAAAACCCCGCTTAGCACAGATACGCAGTATTTT	CASKTPLSTDTQYF
-	TRBD1	TRBV5-1	TRBJ2-1	TGCGCCAGCAGCTTGGGGACAGGGGGAGGCTACAATGAGCAGTTCTTC	CASSLGTGGGYNEQFF
-	-	TRBV4-3	TRBJ1-4	TGCGCCAGCAGCCAAGGGCCAGCTTATAATGAAAAACTGTTTTTT	CASSQGPAYNEKLFF
-	TRBD1	TRBV19	TRBJ1-2	TGTGCCAGTAGTATAAGGACAGGGAGCTATGGCTACACCTTC	CASSIRTGSYGYTF
-	TRBD2	TRBV6-1	TRBJ2-5	TGTGCCAGCAGTGAATTTTCAACTACGGGGGGGATCCAGTACTTC	CASSEFSTTGGIQYF
-	-	TRBV7-2	TRBJ1-1	TGTGCCAGCAGCCTGGGGGGAGACGCTGAAGCTTTCTTT	CASSLGGDAEAFF
-	TRBD1	TRBV5-1	TRBJ1-4	TGCGCCAGCGGACAGGGTAGGACTAATGAAAAACTGTTTTTT	CASGQGRTNEKLFF
-	TRBD1	TRBV25-1	TRBJ1-2	TGTGCCAGCAGTGGGACAGGGGGCAGGGACACCTTC	CASSGTGGRDTF
-	-	TRBV7-8	TRBJ2-7	TGTGCCAGCAGCTTACCCAATAGCGAGCAGTACTTC	CASSLPNSEQYF
-	-	TRBV29-1	TRBJ1-1	TGCAGCGTTGGGGGGCTGGTGGGCACTGAAGCTTTCTTT	CSVGGLVGTEAFF
-	-	TRBV6-5	TRBJ1-1	TGTGCCAGCAGCCTATATTTCCTGAACACTGAAGCTTTCTTT	CASSLYFLNTEAFF
-	TRBD1	TRBV7-9	TRBJ2-2	TGTGCCGGCGAAGGACAGGGGGGCACCGGGGAGCTGTTTTTT	CAGEGQGGTGELFF
-	-	TRBV6-5	TRBJ2-7	TGTGCCAGCAGTCCCGGACGGCAGATTTCCGAGCAGTACTTC	CASSPGRQISEQYF
-	TRBD2	TRBV18	TRBJ2-7	TGTGCCAGCTCACCAGGCATGGTGGGACTAGAGGCCGAGCAGTACTTC	CASSPGMVGLEAEQYF
-	-	TRBV7-3	TRBJ2-7	TGTGCCAGCAGCTTAGTGAGGACTGGGGAAGGAGAGCAGTACTTC	CASSLVRTGEGEQYF
-	TRBD1	TRBV25-1	TRBJ1-2	TGTGCCAGCAGTAACCAGGGGGTTGAAGGCTACACCTTC	CASSNQGVEGYTF
-	-	TRBV28	TRBJ1-1	TGTGCCAGCACCCGAGGGGCAGTCCGGACTGAAGCTTTCTTT	CASTRGAVRTEAFF
-	TRBD2	TRBV2	TRBJ2-7	TGTGCCAGCAGTGAAGGATGGGACTATACCTACGAGCAGTACTTC	CASSEGWDYTYEQYF
few	-	TRBV27	TRBJ1-1	TGTGCCAGCAGTTTATATCCGTCGGGCACTGAAGCTTTCTTT	CASSLYPSGTEAFF
-	TRBD1	TRBV19	TRBJ1-1	TGTGCCAGTAGACCGAGAAGACAGGGGGCGCAGGGAACTGAAGCTTTCTTT	CASRPRRQGAQGTEAFF
-	TRBD2	TRBV9	TRBJ2-3	TGTGCCAGCAGCCTAGGGGAGGGCTCAGATACGCAGTATTTT	CASSLGEGSDTQYF
few	-	TRBV21-1	TRBJ1-1	TGTGCCAGCAGCCCCTCCCGACAGCGGGGGAACACTGAAGCTTTCTTT	CASSPSRQRGNTEAFF
-	-	TRBV5-1	TRBJ2-2	TGCGCCAGCAGCTTGGTAGTCCAACCGAACACCGGGGAGCTGTTTTTT	CASSLVVQPNTGELFF
few	TRBD1	TRBV7-2	TRBJ1-5	TGTGCCAGCAGCTTCACCGGGACAGGGGGATCCAATCAGCCCCAGCATTTT	CASSFTGTGGSNQPQHF
-	-	TRBV6-5	TRBJ2-2	TGTGCCAGCAGGAGGGAGTCGGACACCGGGGAGCTGTTTTTT	CASRRESDTGELFF
-	-	TRBV5-1	TRBJ2-5	TGCGCCAGCAGCGTCCGGCACACTCCTGTAGAGACCCAGTACTTC	CASSVRHTPVETQYF
once	-	TRBV4-1	TRBJ1-4	TGCGCCAGCAGCCAAGGGGGAGGGCAACGTGAAAAACTGTTTTTT	CASSQGGGQREKLFF
-	-	TRBV7-9	TRBJ1-2	TGTGCCAGCAGCTTAAGGCAGGGGACCTATGGCTACACCTTC	CASSLRQGTYGYTF
few	TRBD1	TRBV2	TRBJ1-6	TGTGCCAGCAGTGCAGCAGGGGGGGACTCACCCCTCCACTTT	CASSAAGGDSPLHF
once	TRBD2	TRBV4-1	TRBJ2-3	TGCGCCAGCAGCCAAGCTTTGGGACTAGCGGGGGGGGCAGATACGCAGTATTTT	CASSQALGLAGGADTQYF
-	-	TRBV4-2	TRBJ2-1	TGTGCCAGCAGCCCAAACGGGCGGTCACTAGACAATGAGCAGTTCTTC	CASSPNGRSLDNEQFF
-	-	TRBV19	TRBJ1-1	TGTGCCATCGCCGACGGGGCGTCGCTTAGTGAAGCTTTCTTT	CAIADGASLSEAFF
-	-	TRBV11-2	TRBJ1-2	TGTGCCAGCAGCCCCCAGGCGAGCGACTATGGCTACACCTTC	CASSPQASDYGYTF
-	-	TRBV27	TRBJ1-2	TGTGCCAGCAGTTTATCTGGCCTGTCTACTAACTATGGCTACACCTTC	CASSLSGLSTNYGYTF
-	TRBD1	TRBV6-6	TRBJ2-7	TGTGCCAGCAGTCCCGGGACAGGGGAGAACGAGCAGTACTTC	CASSPGTGENEQYF
-	-	TRBV4-3	TRBJ2-7	TGCGCCAGCAGCCAAGATCAATTCTACGAGCAGTACTTC	CASSQDQFYEQYF
-	TRBD1	TRBV18	TRBJ2-7	TGTGCCAGCTCACTCGGGACAGGGGTCTACGAGCAGTACTTC	CASSLGTGVYEQYF
-	-	TRBV27	TRBJ2-7	TGTGCCAGCAGCGTCAGGGGCCTCTACGAGCAGTACTTC	CASSVRGLYEQYF
-	-	TRBV19	TRBJ1-2	TGTGCCAGTAGTATAGTGGCAGAACCCAAGCGGTATGGCTACACCTTC	CASSIVAEPKRYGYTF
-	-	TRBV7-2	TRBJ2-1	TGTGCCAGCAGCTTAGTTACAGGGATTGGGTACAATGAGCAGTTCTTC	CASSLVTGIGYNEQFF
-	TRBD2	TRBV2	TRBJ2-5	TGTGCCAGCAGTGAATTCGGACTAGAACAGACCCAGTACTTC	CASSEFGLEQTQYF
-	TRBD1	TRBV2	TRBJ2-2	TGTGCCAGCAGACCCGACAGGGGGGGGGACACCGGGGAGCTGTTTTTT	CASRPDRGGDTGELFF
-	TRBD2	TRBV7-9	TRBJ2-3	TGTGCCAGCAGCTCCAGGACTAGCGGGGCCCCTAGCACAGATACGCAGTATTTT	CASSSRTSGAPSTDTQYF
-	-	TRBV7-2	TRBJ1-2	TGTGCCAGCAGCTTATACTCCGGGACACGGGGCTACACCTTC	CASSLYSGTRGYTF